The following is a T cell receptor (beta chain) sequence with its context. The clone's antigen remains unknown. There are no base qualities to consult, and no much larger clone falls within one base. The roughly 39 donors, aged roughly 6 to 95 years, were systemically healthy Caucasian individuals from Russia. Roughly 11 milliliters of peripheral blood were drawn from each donor into EDTA-treated Vacutainer tubes. Ficoll-Paque density-gradient centrifugation was used to isolate PBMCs, with at least 7 million per sample. Trizol reagent was used to extract total RNA from PBMCs, with at least 6 micrograms per sample. For every donor, an aliquot of PBMCs went through flow cytometry to measure the percentages of naive CD45RAhigh/CD27high T cells. Library preparation used 5' RACE. The sequencer was an Illumina HiSeq 2500. A second PCR of roughly 7 to 12 cycles was run with a J-beta primer mix and a sample-barcoded 5' primer. A template-switch 5' adaptor carrying 12 random nucleotides introduced a unique molecular identifier onto each TCR beta cDNA molecule. Each sample yielded at least 3 million CDR3-containing paired-end reads. First-strand cDNA was synthesized from all RNA with the Mint cDNA synthesis kit, primed by a TRBC-specific oligonucleotide. Following uracil-DNA glycosylase treatment, all cDNA underwent a first 18-cycle PCR with the universal primers M1SS and BC2_uni_R. In the original analysis: Normalization of each sample was performed by random selection of 1 million high-quality reads, each carrying a distinct molecular identifier. Reads sharing molecular identifiers were discarded rather than binned into consensus sequences. MiTCR, run with a Q25 quality threshold and the strictest error-elimination algorithm, handled CDR3 identification, clonotype clustering and error correction. A nonparametric unseen species model using Euler transformation provided a lower-bound estimate of total TCR beta diversity. The public reads were run again by TCRdb, first through fastp at Q25 and then through MiXCR, and only productive beta chains were kept. All rows with the same CDR3 protein become a single entry with the most common DNA and genes. Here the V and J calls rest on TCRdb's processing, not on the authors' analysis. The sample table holds about 970,000 distinct CDR3 sequences, of which roughly 50% were seen once. About 20% of the sample comes from the top ten.

The data originate from a study of blood T cells in healthy people across ages (dated by TCRdb to about 2015). General notes on the study: Template switching captured roughly one uniquely barcoded TCR beta cDNA molecule per two T cells in model experiments. To avoid experimental bias, donors of different ages were randomly spread across the sequencing lanes. Four age groups were formed from the donors: young (average 16 years), middle-aged (approximately 39), aged (approximately 60) and long-lived (about 80). Two additional independent replicas of 1 million unique cDNA reads from the same blood draw were analyzed for two donors (one aged 18 to 30 and one aged 80 or older). Using deep sequencing normalized with unique cDNA molecular identifiers, the study measured how TCR beta repertoire diversity changes with age.

Paper-wide results and their limitations: Estimates of total diversity based on one million sequenced T cells were regarded as lower bounds and as underestimates. As age increased, observed TCR beta diversity per million T cells dropped in a roughly linear way, and a significant reduction was already evident by age about 40. Compared with the aged group, the long-lived group had more naive CD4+ T cells, fewer expanded clones and increased TCR diversity, suggesting age selection. Because profiling used bulk unsorted PBMCs, naive and antigen-experienced compartments could not be compared conclusively. Because the CMV infection status of the donors was unknown, age-related changes in expanded clonotypes may potentially have been confounded. Observed TCR beta diversity correlated strongly with the percentage of naive T cells measured by flow cytometry.

The CDR3 holds 16 amino acids from the cysteine to the phenylalanine. Only the CDR3 part of the read is kept: 48 bases, read in frame from the first base. As encoded in the germline V gene, CDR1 is MNHEY while CDR2 is SVGAGI. Trimming takes 3 bases off V and 0 bases off J; junction bases not matched to a gene: 6. Sequencing input: blood. The rearrangement combines TRBV6-5 with TRBJ2-3, and TRBD2 matches 7 of the central bases. This TCR came from an older woman in good health. The CDR3 protein is CASSYRREASTDTQYF. In nucleotides, the sequence is TGTGCCAGCAGTTATCGCCGGGAGGCGAGCACAGATACGCAGTATTTT.